Listed below are T cell receptor beta chains from one sample, sequenced in a study of T cells in Graves' hyperthyroidism and ophthalmopathy. MiXCR, applied by TCRdb to the multiplex PCR reads, yields one record per CDR3 protein. Of about 710,000 distinct CDR3 sequences in the sample, 15% to 20% are singletons; the top ten hold 8.4%. Sequencing was done on a sample of blood. These receptor sequences come from a young man with Graves' hyperthyroidism. Both conserved end residues are trimmed from each CDR3. Expanded clones get a size class; other rows say once, few or many, or leave the size out.

clone_size	v_call	j_call	cdr3_aa
many	TRBV7-2	TRBJ2-5	ASSLAGPPQETQY
many	TRBV12-3/TRBV12-4	TRBJ2-5	ASSFVTGTVSY
NA	TRBV30	TRBJ2-1	AWVPLAGGPSDEQF
many	TRBV12-3/TRBV12-4	TRBJ2-5	ASSFRGGHQETQY
once	TRBV20-1	TRBJ2-3	SASGGGTSGREGTDTQY
many	TRBV11-2	TRBJ2-1	ASSQGGYEQF
NA	TRBV10-3	TRBJ1-1	AISDHRGGDTEAF
NA	TRBV12-5	TRBJ2-1	ASGSGPRGEQF
many	TRBV12-5	TRBJ2-7	ASGLVVGQAYEQY
many	TRBV2	TRBJ2-4	ASRTDRMNIQY
few	TRBV4-1	TRBJ2-7	ASSQGQGTSYEQY
many	TRBV28	TRBJ2-7	ASSYLAGEIYEQY
many	TRBV15	TRBJ2-3	ATSRVSPDTQY
few	TRBV9	TRBJ2-1	ASSVESGPYNEQF
few	TRBV29-1	TRBJ1-2	SVQGPGYGYT
many	TRBV12-5	TRBJ2-1	ASGLGQSSYNEQF
few	TRBV19	TRBJ1-5	ASSSRDRGHQPQH
NA	TRBV28	TRBJ1-6	ASNSGGQIYNSPLH
NA	TRBV19	TRBJ1-5	ASSTQLRGFSYSNQPQH
many	TRBV18	TRBJ2-7	ASSLQLGEQY
few	TRBV20-1	TRBJ2-6	SAGGQVLSGANVLT
few	TRBV6-2/TRBV6-3	TRBJ2-7	ASSYPMGRGLFYEQY
few	TRBV10-3	TRBJ2-2	ATGEGTGELF
few	TRBV19	TRBJ1-1	ASSIAPPDTYTEAF
many	TRBV29-1	TRBJ1-2	SVVEGVGYT
NA	TRBV7-9	TRBJ2-2	ASSQGLAGTNTGELF
many	TRBV10-3	TRBJ2-5	AIRGTVQETQY
few	TRBV28	TRBJ1-2	ASSSYGYGYT
NA	TRBV7-9	TRBJ2-5	ASSFPLAVGVETQY
NA	TRBV6-2/TRBV6-3	TRBJ1-2	ASKGRRLPRADGYT
few	TRBV7-8	TRBJ2-5	ASRRITLGQGAETQY
many	TRBV27	TRBJ2-1	ASSVLGREVYNEQF
NA	TRBV24-1	TRBJ2-1	ATSQSGGGNEQF
few	TRBV27	TRBJ2-7	ASSPRLRNGYEQY
NA	TRBV3-1	TRBJ2-2	ATIADLTGELF
many	TRBV29-1	TRBJ2-7	SARTGFYEQY
many	TRBV7-3	TRBJ2-3	ASSYSGRGDTQY
few	TRBV6-2/TRBV6-3	TRBJ2-2	ASRPLTGEVTGELF
many	TRBV15	TRBJ2-3	ATSRPNTDTQY
NA	TRBV10-2	TRBJ2-1	ASSESGWNEQF
many	TRBV20-1	TRBJ2-3	SAPRRTSGRSADTQY
few	TRBV6-1	TRBJ2-7	ASSEQTFASYEQY
many	TRBV30	TRBJ2-7	AWSSFRGQGAYEQY
many	TRBV7-2	TRBJ2-7	ASSFIAGGSYEQY
many	TRBV7-2	TRBJ2-1	ASSRVSGSSYNEQF
many	TRBV7-2	TRBJ2-5	ASSLGAPSPQY
many	TRBV12-3/TRBV12-4	TRBJ2-7	ASSLMGQITYEQY
few	TRBV6-5	TRBJ2-1	ASSYPQGGRGINEQF